This T cell receptor beta chain was recorded in a study of shared clonotypes between healthy human individuals. Study information: There were three CD4 naive, three CD4 memory, two CD8 naive and one CD8 memory plates per donor. Whole-study results and caveats: A reduction in generation probabilities was seen for non-shared clonotypes relative to those shared by all four donors.

The investigators split CD4+ cells into a CD45RA+ naive subset and a CD45RA-negative memory subset. As concerns this clone: Its antigen is as yet unknown.

After removal of 6 bases from V and 5 bases from J, the junction contained 6 bases not matched to a gene. The CDR3 sequence is 14 residues long. CDR1 and CDR2 (germline): SNHLY, FYNNEI. Profiled with immunoSEQ multiplex PCR; TCRdb holds only in-frame clones, not every one. There are some 2.1 million clones in the sample; 85% to 95% occur only once, and 0.1% to 0.15% lies in the top ten. The origin of this receptor is a man aged 18 to 29 in good health. The chain carries TRBV2 and TRBJ2-5; 10 bases fit TRBD2. The sequencing input was naive CD4+ T cells sorted from blood. Noted subset: CD45RA+ positively selected. CDR3 residues: CASRTSGGAETQYF. CDR3 sequence (DNA): TGTGCCAGCAGGACCAGCGGGGGGGCTGAGACCCAGTACTTC.